This T cell receptor beta chain was sequenced for a study of shared clonotypes between healthy human individuals. Study as a whole: Each donor contributed plates that comprised three CD4 naive, three CD4 memory, two CD8 naive and one CD8 memory.

In regard to this clone: Antigen: not known.

The CDR3 loop spans 15 amino acids. Per the germline V gene, CDR1 is SGDLS and CDR2 is YYNGEE. V was clipped by 0 bases and J by 5 bases, with 14 bases between them. Genomic DNA of each subset was evenly split across several immunoSEQ plates. Data came from immunoSEQ multiplex PCR; TCRdb stores just in-frame clones and leaves some out. Among some 1,400,000 clones listed, roughly 97% were seen once. Study-level results: Rarefaction exposed incomplete sorted-subset sequencing despite large depth.

The receptor's source is a man aged 25-40 years in good health. The V call is TRBV9, the J call TRBJ2-5; D unresolved. What was sequenced was naive CD4+ T cells sorted from blood. Subset defined: CD45RA+ positively selected. The CDR3 here is CASSVGGEVGETQYF. The CDR3 DNA reads TGTGCCAGCAGCGTAGGAGGAGAAGTAGGGGAGACCCAGTACTTC.